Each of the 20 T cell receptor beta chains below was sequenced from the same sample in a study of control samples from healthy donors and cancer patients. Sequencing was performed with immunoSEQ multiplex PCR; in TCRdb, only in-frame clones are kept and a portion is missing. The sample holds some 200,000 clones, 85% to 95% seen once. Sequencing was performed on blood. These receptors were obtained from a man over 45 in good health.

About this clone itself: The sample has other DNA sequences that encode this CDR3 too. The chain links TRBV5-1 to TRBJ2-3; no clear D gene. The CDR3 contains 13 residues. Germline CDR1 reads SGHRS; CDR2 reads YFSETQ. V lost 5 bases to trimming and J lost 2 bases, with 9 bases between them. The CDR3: CASSLGYTDTQYF. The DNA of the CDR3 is TGCGCCAGCAGTTTAGGGTACACAGATACGCAGTATTTT.

The CDR3: CASLPGQGNQPQHF. The CDR3 coding sequence is TGTGCCAGCCTACCGGGACAGGGGAATCAGCCCCAGCATTTT. The chain uses TRBV6-6 and TRBJ1-5; the match to TRBD1 covers 10 bases. Trimming cost V 8 bases and J 4 bases; bases outside gene matches: 5. CDR1 is MNHNY and CDR2 is SVGAGI in the germline V gene (reference sequence). The CDR3 runs to 14 residues.

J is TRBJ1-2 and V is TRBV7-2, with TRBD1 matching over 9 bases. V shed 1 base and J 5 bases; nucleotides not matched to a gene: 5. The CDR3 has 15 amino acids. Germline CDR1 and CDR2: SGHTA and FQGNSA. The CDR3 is CASSLDIQGAYGYTF. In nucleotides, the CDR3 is TGTGCCAGCAGCTTAGACATACAGGGGGCTTATGGCTACACCTTC.

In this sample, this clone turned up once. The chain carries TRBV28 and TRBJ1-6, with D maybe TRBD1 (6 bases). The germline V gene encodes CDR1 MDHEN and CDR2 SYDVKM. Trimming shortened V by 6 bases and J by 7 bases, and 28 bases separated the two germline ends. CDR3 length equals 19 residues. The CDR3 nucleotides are TGTGCCAGCAGCCTGCTTGTTTCGGTTTCCGCAGGGGAGAATTCACCCCTCCACTTT. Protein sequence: CASSLLVSVSAGENSPLHF.

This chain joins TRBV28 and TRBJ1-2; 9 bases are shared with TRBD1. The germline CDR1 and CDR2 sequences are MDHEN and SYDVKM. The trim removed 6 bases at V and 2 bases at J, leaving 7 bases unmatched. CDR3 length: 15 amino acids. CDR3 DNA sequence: TGTGCCAGCAGCAACAACAGGGGGCTGAACTATGGCTACACCTTC. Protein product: CASSNNRGLNYGYTF.

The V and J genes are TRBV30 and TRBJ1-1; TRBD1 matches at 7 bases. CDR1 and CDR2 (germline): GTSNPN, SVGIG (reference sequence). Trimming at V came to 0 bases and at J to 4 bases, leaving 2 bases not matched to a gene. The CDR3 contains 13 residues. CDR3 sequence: CAWSVQGPTEAFF. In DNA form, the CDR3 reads TGTGCCTGGAGTGTACAGGGGCCCACTGAAGCTTTCTTT.

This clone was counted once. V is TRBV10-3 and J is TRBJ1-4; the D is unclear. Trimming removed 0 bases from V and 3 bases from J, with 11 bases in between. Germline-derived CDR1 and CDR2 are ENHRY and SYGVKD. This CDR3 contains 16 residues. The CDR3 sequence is CAISESEGRANEKLFF. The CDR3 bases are TGTGCCATCAGTGAGTCTGAGGGTAGGGCTAATGAAAAACTGTTTTTT.

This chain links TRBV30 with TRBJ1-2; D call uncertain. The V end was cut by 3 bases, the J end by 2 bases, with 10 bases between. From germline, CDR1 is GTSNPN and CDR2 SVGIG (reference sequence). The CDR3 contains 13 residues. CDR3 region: CAWRLIGNYGYTF. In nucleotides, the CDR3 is TGTGCCTGGAGGCTTATAGGGAACTATGGCTACACCTTC.

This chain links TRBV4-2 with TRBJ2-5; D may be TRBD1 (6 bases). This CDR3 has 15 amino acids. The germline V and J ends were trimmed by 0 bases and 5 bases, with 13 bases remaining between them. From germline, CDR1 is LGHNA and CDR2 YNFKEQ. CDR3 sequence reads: CASSQDAGAQETQYF. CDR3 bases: TGTGCCAGCAGCCAAGATGCAGGGGCCCAGGAGACCCAGTACTTC.

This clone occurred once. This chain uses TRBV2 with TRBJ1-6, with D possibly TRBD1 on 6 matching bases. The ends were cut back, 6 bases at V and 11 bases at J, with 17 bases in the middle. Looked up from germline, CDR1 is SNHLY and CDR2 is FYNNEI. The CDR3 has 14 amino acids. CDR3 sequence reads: CASRPGTIGPPLHF. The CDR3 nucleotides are TGTGCCAGCAGGCCGGGGACAATTGGGCCACCCCTCCACTTT.

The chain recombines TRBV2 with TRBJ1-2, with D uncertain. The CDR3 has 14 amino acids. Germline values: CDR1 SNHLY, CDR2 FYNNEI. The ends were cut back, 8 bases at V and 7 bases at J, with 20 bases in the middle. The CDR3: CASSDLPRGFGYTF. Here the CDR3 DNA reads TGTGCCAGCTCGGACCTCCCGCGAGGTTTTGGCTACACCTTC.

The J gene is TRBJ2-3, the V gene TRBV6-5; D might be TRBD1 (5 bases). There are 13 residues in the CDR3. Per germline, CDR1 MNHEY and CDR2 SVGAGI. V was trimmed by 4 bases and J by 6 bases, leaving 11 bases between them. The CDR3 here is CASSSAGPDTQYF. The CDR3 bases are TGTGCCAGCAGTTCGGCAGGGCCGGATACGCAGTATTTT.

CDR3 DNA sequence: TGTGCCAGCAGTTTTGACAGGGACTATGGCTACACCTTC. Protein sequence: CASSFDRDYGYTF. V and J are TRBV5-4 and TRBJ1-2; 7 bases align to TRBD1. The ends lost 5 bases at V and 3 bases at J; junction bases unmatched: 4. Germline V gene sequence: CDR1 SGHNT, CDR2 YYREEE (reference sequence). The CDR3 loop spans 13 amino acids.

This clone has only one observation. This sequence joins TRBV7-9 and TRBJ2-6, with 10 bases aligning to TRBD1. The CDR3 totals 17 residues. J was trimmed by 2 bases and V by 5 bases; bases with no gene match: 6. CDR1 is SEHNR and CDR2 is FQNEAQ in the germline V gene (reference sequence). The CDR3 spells CASSPGTGVAGANVLTF. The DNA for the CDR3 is TGTGCCAGCAGCCCCGGGACAGGGGTTGCTGGGGCCAACGTCCTGACTTTC.

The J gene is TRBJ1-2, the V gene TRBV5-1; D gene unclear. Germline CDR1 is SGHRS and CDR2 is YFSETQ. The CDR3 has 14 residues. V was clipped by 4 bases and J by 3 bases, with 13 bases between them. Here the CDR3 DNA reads TGCGCCAGCAGCGCGGCGTCCTGGGACTATGGCTACACCTTC. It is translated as CASSAASWDYGYTF.

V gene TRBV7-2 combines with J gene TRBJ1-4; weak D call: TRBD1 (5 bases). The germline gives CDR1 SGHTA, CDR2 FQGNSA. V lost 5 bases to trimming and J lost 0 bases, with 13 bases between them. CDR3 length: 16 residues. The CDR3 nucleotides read TGTGCCAGCAGCAGGCCTGGGACGACAACTAATGAAAAACTGTTTTTT. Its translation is CASSRPGTTTNEKLFF. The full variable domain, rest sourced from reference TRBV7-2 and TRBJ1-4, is GAGVSQSPSNKVTEKGKDVELRCDPISGHTALYWYRQSLGQGLEFLIYFQGNSAPDKSGLPSDRFSAERTGGSVSTLTIQRTQQEDSAVYLCASSRPGTTTNEKLFFGSGTQLSVL.

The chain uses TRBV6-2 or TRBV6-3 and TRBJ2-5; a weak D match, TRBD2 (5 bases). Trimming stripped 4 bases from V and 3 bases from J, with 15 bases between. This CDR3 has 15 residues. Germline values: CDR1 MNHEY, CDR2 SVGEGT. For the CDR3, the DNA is TGTGCCAGCAGTTCCTTAGGACTGATGAAAGAGACCCAGTACTTC. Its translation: CASSSLGLMKETQYF.

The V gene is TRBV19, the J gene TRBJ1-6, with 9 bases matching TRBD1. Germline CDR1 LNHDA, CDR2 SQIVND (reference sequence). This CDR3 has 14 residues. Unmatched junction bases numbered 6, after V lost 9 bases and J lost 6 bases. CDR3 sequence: CASQPGQGNSPLHF. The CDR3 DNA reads TGTGCCAGCCAACCGGGACAGGGTAATTCACCCCTCCACTTT.

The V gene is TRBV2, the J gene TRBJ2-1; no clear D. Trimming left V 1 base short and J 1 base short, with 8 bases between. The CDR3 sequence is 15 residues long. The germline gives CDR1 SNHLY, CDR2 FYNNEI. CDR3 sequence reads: CASSEGARSYNEQFF. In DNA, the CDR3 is TGTGCCAGCAGTGAAGGGGCCCGATCCTACAATGAGCAGTTCTTC.

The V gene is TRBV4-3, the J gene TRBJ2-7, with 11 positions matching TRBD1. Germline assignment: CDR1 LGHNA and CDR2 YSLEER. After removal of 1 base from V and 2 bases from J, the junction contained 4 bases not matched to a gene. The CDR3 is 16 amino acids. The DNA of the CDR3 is TGCGCCAGCAGCCAAGGTAGGGGACAGGGGGCCTACGAGCAGTACTTC. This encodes CASSQGRGQGAYEQYF.